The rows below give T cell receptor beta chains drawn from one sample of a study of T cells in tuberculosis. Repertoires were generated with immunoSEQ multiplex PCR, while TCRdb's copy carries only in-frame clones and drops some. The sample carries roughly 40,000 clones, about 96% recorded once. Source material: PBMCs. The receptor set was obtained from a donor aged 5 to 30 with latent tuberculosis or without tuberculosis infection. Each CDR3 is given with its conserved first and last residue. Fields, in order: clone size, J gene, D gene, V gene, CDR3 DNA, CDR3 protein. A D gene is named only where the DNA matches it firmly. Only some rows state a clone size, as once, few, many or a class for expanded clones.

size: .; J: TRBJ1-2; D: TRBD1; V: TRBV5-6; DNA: TGTGCCAGCAGCTTGATACGGGACAGTTTTAACTATGGCTACACCTTC; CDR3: CASSLIRDSFNYGYTF
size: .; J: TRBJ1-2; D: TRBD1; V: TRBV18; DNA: TGTGCCAGCTCACCGGGGACAGGGGCTAACTATGGCTACACCTTC; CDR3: CASSPGTGANYGYTF
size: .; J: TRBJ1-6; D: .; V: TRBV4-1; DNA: TGCGCCAGCAGCCAAGGCGCAGGGAAGGGTTCACCCCTCCACTTT; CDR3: CASSQGAGKGSPLHF
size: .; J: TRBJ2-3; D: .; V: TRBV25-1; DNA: TGTGCCAGCAGTGAATCGACCCTGACAGACACAGATACGCAGTATTTT; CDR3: CASSESTLTDTDTQYF
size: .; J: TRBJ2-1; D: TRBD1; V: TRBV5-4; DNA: TGTGCCAGCAGCACGAACACCGGGACAGGGATCGGGAATGAGCAGTTCTTC; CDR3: CASSTNTGTGIGNEQFF
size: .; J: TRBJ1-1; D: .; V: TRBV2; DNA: TGTGCCAGCAGTGGACAGAAGAACACTGAAGCTTTCTTT; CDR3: CASSGQKNTEAFF
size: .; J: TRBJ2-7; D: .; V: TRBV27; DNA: TGTGCCAGCAGTGCCAACAGCCGCCCCTACGAGCAGTACTTC; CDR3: CASSANSRPYEQYF
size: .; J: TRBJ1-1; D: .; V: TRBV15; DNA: TGTGCCACCAGCAAGGGCAGGGGGAACACTGAAGCTTTCTTT; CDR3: CATSKGRGNTEAFF
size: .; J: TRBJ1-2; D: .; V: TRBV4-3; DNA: TGCGCCAGCAGCCCGAAATGGGGGGTTGGCTATGGCTACACCTTC; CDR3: CASSPKWGVGYGYTF
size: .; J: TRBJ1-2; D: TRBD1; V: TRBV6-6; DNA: TGTGCCAGCAGCCCAGGGGGCTATGGCTACACCTTC; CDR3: CASSPGGYGYTF
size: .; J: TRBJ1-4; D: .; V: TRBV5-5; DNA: TGTGCCAGCAGCTTGTTTCCCAAAGAGAGTGAAAAACTGTTTTTT; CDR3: CASSLFPKESEKLFF
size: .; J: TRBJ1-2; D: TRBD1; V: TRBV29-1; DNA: TGCACTACCGGGACAGACTATGGCTACACCTTC; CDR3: CTTGTDYGYTF
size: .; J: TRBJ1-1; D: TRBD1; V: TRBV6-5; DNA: TGTGCCAGCAGTGACAGGGGTTGGGACACTGAAGCTTTCTTT; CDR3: CASSDRGWDTEAFF
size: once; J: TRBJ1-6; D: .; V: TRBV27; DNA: TGTGCCAGCAGTTTAAACACCTATAATTCACCCCTCCACTTT; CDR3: CASSLNTYNSPLHF
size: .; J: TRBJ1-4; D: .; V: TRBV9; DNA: TGTGCCAGCAACCTACAGGGTTTAAATGAAAAACTGTTTTTT; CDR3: CASNLQGLNEKLFF
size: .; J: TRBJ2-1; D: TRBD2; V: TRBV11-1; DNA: TGTGCCAGCAGCTTAGAGGTGGCTAGCGGGGTCGTCGATGAGCAGTTCTTC; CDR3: CASSLEVASGVVDEQFF
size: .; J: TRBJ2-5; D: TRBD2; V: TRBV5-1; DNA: TGCGCCAGCAGCCCGGCGGGGCGGGGGGGCCTAGAGACCCAGTACTTC; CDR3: CASSPAGRGGLETQYF
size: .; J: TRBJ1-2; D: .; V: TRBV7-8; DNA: TGTGCCAGCAGCTTAGCGGGGGGGGATAACTATGGCTACACCTTC; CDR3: CASSLAGGDNYGYTF
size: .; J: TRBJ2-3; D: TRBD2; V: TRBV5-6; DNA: TGTGCCAGCAACTACTACCATCGCCCAGGGACTAACACAGATACGCAGTATTTT; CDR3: CASNYYHRPGTNTDTQYF
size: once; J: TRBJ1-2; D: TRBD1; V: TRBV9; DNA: TGTGCCAGCAGCGCTCAGCCATTTGGACAGGGGTCTGGCTACACCTTC; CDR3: CASSAQPFGQGSGYTF
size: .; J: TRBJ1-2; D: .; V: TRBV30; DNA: TGTGCCCTAGATAGGACTAACTATGGCTACACCTTC; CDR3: CALDRTNYGYTF
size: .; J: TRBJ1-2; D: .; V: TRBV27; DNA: TGTGCCAGCAGTTTATCCGGGGGTATCTATGGCTACACCTTC; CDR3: CASSLSGGIYGYTF
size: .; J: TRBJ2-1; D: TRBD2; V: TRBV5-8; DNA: TGTGCCAGCAGTTATAGCGGGGTAAATGAGCAGTTCTTC; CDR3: CASSYSGVNEQFF
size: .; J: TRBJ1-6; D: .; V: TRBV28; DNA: TGTGCCAGCAGTTTGAGGGCTACCACCTCCTATAATTCACCCCTCCACTTT; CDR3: CASSLRATTSYNSPLHF
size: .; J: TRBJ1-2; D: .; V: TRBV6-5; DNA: TGTGCCAGCAGTTCACCCAGGGTTTGGGACTATGGCTACACCTTC; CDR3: CASSSPRVWDYGYTF
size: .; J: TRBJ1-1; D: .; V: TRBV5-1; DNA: TGCGCCAGCAGCTTTAACATCCTTAACACTGAAGCTTTCTTT; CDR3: CASSFNILNTEAFF
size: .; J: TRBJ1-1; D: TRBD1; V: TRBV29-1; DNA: TGCAGCGTTAAACAGGGGGCTGAAGCTTTCTTT; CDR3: CSVKQGAEAFF
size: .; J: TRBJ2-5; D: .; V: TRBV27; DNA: TGTGCCAGCAGTCTCCGCCTAGCGCCAGAGACCCAGTACTTC; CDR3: CASSLRLAPETQYF
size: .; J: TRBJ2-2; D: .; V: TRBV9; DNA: TGTGCCAGCAGCCAGGAAGGGGAGCTGTTTTTT; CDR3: CASSQEGELFF
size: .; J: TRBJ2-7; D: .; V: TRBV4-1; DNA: TGCGCCAGCAGCCAAGTACGGGGCTACGAGCAGTACTTC; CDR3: CASSQVRGYEQYF
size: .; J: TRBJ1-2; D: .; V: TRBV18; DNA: TGTGCCAGCTCCGGGATGGGGGGAGTGAATGGCTACACCTTC; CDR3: CASSGMGGVNGYTF
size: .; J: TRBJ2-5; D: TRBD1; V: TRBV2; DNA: TGTGCCAGCAGTGTGGGGACAGGGGGAAAATTGGAGACCCAGTACTTC; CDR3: CASSVGTGGKLETQYF
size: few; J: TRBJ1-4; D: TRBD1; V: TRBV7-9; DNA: TGTGCCAGCAGCTTAGGGGGGGACAGAAATGAAAAACTGTTTTTT; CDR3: CASSLGGDRNEKLFF
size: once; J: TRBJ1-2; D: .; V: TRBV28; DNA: TGTGCCAGCAGTTTTATGGCAGGGGTTAGCTATGGCTACACCTTC; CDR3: CASSFMAGVSYGYTF
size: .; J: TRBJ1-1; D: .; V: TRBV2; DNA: TGTGCCAGCAGTGAAGGTCAGGTCGGGGGGGCTTTCTTT; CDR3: CASSEGQVGGAFF
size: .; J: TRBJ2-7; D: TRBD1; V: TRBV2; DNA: TGTGCCAGCAGCCAACACCGGGACAGATCTAATTACGAGCAGTACTTC; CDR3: CASSQHRDRSNYEQYF
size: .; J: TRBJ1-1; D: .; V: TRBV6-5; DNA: TGTGCCAGCAGTACAGGGACTGAAGCTTTCTTT; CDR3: CASSTGTEAFF
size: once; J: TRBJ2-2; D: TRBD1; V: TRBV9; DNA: TGTGCCAGCGCGATAAGGGACAGGGGGACCGCCGGGGAGCTGTTTTTT; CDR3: CASAIRDRGTAGELFF
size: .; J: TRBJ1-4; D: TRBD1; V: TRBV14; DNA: TGTGCCAGCAGCCGGACCGGGACAGGGAATGAAAAACTGTTTTTT; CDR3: CASSRTGTGNEKLFF
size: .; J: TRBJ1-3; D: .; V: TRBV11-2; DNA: TGTGCCAGCAGGACGACTGAGGGCGGCAGCAACTCTGGAAACACCATATATTTT; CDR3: CASRTTEGGSNSGNTIYF
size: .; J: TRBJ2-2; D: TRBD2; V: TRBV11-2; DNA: TGTGCCAGCAGTCGGGGGGGTACGAACACCGGGGAGCTGTTTTTT; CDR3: CASSRGGTNTGELFF
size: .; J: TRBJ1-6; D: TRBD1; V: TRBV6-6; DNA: TGTGCCAGCAGTTACCCGGGACAACCAGGGGGTTCACCCCTCCACTTT; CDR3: CASSYPGQPGGSPLHF
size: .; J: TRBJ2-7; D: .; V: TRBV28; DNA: TGTGCCAGCAGTTTATCTCGTATGGGGGCCCGGAGCTCCTACGAGCAGTACTTC; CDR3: CASSLSRMGARSSYEQYF
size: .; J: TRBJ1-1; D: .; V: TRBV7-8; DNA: TGTGCCAGCAGCTTCTCCTGGGGCGAGGACACTGAAGCTTTCTTT; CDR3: CASSFSWGEDTEAFF
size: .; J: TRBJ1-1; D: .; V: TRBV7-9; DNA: TGTGCCAGCAGCCCGTTTTCGGGGAACACTGAAGCTTTCTTT; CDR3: CASSPFSGNTEAFF
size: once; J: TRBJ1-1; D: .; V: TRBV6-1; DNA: TGTGCCAGCAGGTTTCAGGGCAACACTGAAGCTTTCTTT; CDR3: CASRFQGNTEAFF
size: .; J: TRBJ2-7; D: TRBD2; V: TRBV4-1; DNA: TGCGCCAGCAGCCTCCTTAGCGGGATGCGCTACGAGCAGTACTTC; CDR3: CASSLLSGMRYEQYF